This T cell receptor (beta chain) emerged from a study of breast tumors, draining lymph nodes, adjacent tissues. Study-level findings and limits: The data were judged consistent with most tumor T cells coming from lymph node and expanding in tumor. Tumor TCR diversity was below lymph nodes but above nontumor tissue.

TCRdb ran MiXCR on the multiplex PCR reads and lists one entry per CDR3 protein. The repertoire holds roughly 130,000 distinct CDR3 sequences, with just under 20% as singletons. Axillary draining lymph nodes of breast cancer patients supplied the node samples. This clonotype was recorded at least ten times. No antigen is known for it. This clonotype was sampled from a female donor with breast cancer. Some clones in this sample may be carry-over from other donors' samples. The specimen was axillary lymph node tissue.

CDR3 region: CASRDGGSDTQYF. The CDR3 DNA is TGTGCCAGCCGGGACGGAGGTTCGGATACGCAGTATTTT. V and J are TRBV2 and TRBJ2-3, with D tentatively TRBD1 or TRBD2 (5 bases each). V dropped 8 bases and J dropped 6 bases, with 15 bases sitting between them. The CDR3 has 13 residues. Germline loops: CDR1 SNHLY, CDR2 FYNNEI.